This TCR beta chain emerged from a study of blood T cell repertoires in COVID-19. Study in general: Sites in the United States, Italy and Spain provided acute and convalescent COVID-19 samples.

Produced via immunoSEQ multiplex PCR; TCRdb's table is partial and in-frame only. The sample consists of around 260,000 clones, roughly nine tenths of them appearing once. Germline V gene sequence: CDR1 KGHDR, CDR2 SFDVKD. With 9 bases removed from V and 1 base from J, the gap between germline ends came to 5 bases. The CDR3 contains 12 residues. The sequencing input was peripheral blood. The TCR sequence derives from a woman aged 40 to 50 who had recovered from COVID-19. The rearrangement joins TRBV24-1 to TRBJ2-2; no clear D gene. The CDR3 DNA follows: TGTGCCACCCTAGGGAACACCGGGGAGCTGTTTTTT. It is translated as CATLGNTGELFF.